This T cell receptor beta chain was documented in a study of cytomegalovirus exposure and HLA in healthy donors. Study-wide results and caveats: In vitro work confirmed that three CMV-associated chains recognize CMV antigens. Cytomegalovirus-associated TCR beta chains were listed, numbering 164. Most sequenced TCRs were rare (though some public TCRs occurred in many donors).

The CDR3 runs to 13 residues. The germline CDR1 and CDR2 sequences are SGHAT and FQNNGV. J lost 15 bases, V lost 6 bases, and 12 bases had no gene match. A word on this clone: Its antigen remains unidentified.

TCRdb's copy holds only in-frame clones and misses some; the assay was immunoSEQ multiplex PCR. The data contain some 170,000 clones, more than 75% of them singletons. While the first cohort had around 700 subjects, the donors belonged to the separate validation cohort of over a hundred subjects. Sequencing was carried out using PBMCs. The sequence was obtained from a woman aged 25-40 years in good health and CMV-seronegative. This chain connects TRBV11-2 to TRBJ2-3, with 10 bases aligning to TRBD2. The chain's CDR3 is CASSFLLAGELYF. The CDR3 nucleotides read TGTGCCAGCAGTTTTCTCCTAGCGGGGGAGCTATATTTT.